The 2 T cell receptor beta chains reported below all come from one sample, sequenced in a study of breast tumors, draining lymph nodes, adjacent tissues. Breast cancer patients provided tissue from their axillary draining lymph nodes. MiXCR was run by TCRdb on the multiplex PCR reads, yielding one entry per CDR3 protein. The data hold around 230,000 distinct CDR3 sequences, with roughly 32% observed a single time. The sequencing input was axillary lymph node tissue. These receptors all stem from a female donor with breast cancer. Some clones in this sample may be carry-over from other donors' samples.

As for this clonotype: This is likely a read error, given that the CDR3 carries no conserved phenylalanine or tryptophan at its end. It is unclear where the CDR3 begins or ends on the DNA, so no DNA is shown, and the CDR3 is as TCRdb lists it. This chain links TRBV29-1 with TRBJ2-1; the D segment call TRBD2 is taken from the table without a DNA check. CDR1 and CDR2 from the germline V gene are SQVTM and ANQGSEA. The CDR3 is 14 residues long, ends included. CDR3 region: CSASGTRGRNEQSS.

This chain connects TRBV6-1 to TRBJ2-4; 9 positions agree with TRBD2. Trimming took 4 bases from V and 9 from J; bases not matched to a gene: 10. The CDR3 extends over 15 amino acids. Germline V CDR1 and CDR2: MNHNS, SASEGT. The CDR3 DNA is TGTGCCAGCAGTGGATTAGCGGGAGAGCGGTTCATTCAGTACTTC. Amino acid sequence: CASSGLAGERFIQYF.